This entry describes one T cell receptor (beta chain). Its target is unknown. Each sample had about 10^5 TCR templates assayed. The table came from immunoSEQ multiplex PCR; TCRdb's copy has only in-frame clones and leaves some out. Seen here are around 110,000 clones, 94% observed once, and the top ten hold 1.5% to 2%. The record originates from a study of siplizumab effects on memory and regulatory T cells. The CDR3 consists of 11 residues. In germline, CDR1 is DFQATT, CDR2 SNEGSKA (reference sequence). V was shortened by 5 bases and J by 5 bases, with 9 bases between the two germline ends. Study-level points and caveats: Both greater diversity than memory cells and a major contribution to the alloresponse seemed to characterize naive T cells.

The rearrangement links TRBV20-1 to TRBJ2-5; the D gene could be TRBD1 or TRBD2 (5 bases each). Sequenced material: non-Treg CD4+ T cells sorted from blood. This receptor was identified in a human donor in good health. The CDR3 here is CSAAEGETQYF. CDR3 bases: TGCAGTGCTGCCGAGGGGGAGACCCAGTACTTC.